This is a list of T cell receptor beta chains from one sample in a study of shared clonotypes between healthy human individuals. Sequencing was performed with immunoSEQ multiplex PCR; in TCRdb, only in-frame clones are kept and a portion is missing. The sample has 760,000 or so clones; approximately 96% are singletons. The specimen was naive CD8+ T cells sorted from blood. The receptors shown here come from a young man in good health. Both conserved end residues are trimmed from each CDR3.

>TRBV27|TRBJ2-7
ASRRGGRGYEQY
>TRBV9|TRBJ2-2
ASSGRYTGELF
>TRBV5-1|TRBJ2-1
ASSYQGGLTGEQF
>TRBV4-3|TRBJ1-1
ASSLLGGTEAF
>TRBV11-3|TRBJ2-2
ASSSWNTGELF
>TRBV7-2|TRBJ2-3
ASSLVEGLAGTDTQY
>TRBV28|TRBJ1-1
ASSYHGQGALVAF
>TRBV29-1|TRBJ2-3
SVERGRASTDTQY
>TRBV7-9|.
ASSLAVDEQY
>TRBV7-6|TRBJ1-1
ASSFADNTEAF
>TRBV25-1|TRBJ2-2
ASSISTIANTGELF
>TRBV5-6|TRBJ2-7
ASSSTGTSTHEQY
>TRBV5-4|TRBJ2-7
ASSPALGTGLHEQY
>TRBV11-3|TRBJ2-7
ASSLERGGFDYEQY
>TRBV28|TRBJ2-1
ASSLDPGGSGAPALYNEQF
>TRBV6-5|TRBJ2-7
ASSYSTFSASYEQY
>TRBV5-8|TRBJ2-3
ASSLAGRTGGTDTQY
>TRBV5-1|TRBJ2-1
ASSFTEDEQF
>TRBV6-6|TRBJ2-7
ASLGGTYEQY
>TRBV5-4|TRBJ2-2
ASSSWTVTGELF
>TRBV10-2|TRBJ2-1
ASSQSGHGNEQF
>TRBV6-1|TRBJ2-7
ASSERLAGTGDYEQY
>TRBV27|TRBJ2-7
ASSRPSQGWLY
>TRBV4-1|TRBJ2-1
ASSISASSANNEQF
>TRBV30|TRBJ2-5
AWSPGETQY
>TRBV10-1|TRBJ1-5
VQGGSGQGKNQPQH
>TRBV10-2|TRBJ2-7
ASSERFYEQY
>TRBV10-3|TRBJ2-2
AISDQREVNTGELF
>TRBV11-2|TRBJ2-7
ASSLDWGRGAYEQY
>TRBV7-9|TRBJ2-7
ASSLENQRYEQY
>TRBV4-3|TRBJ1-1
ASSQGTGGAEAF
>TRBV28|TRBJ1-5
ASSLFRGHQPQH
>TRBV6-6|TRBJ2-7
ASSYDTYEQY
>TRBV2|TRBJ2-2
ASSTGQGTGELF
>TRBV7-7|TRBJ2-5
ASSVGLAGIETQY
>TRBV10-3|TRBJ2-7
AISEGLAGDSYEQY
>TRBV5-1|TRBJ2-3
ASSLARAADTQY
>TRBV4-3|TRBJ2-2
ASSPEVGDLTGELF
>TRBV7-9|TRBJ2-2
ASTRPNTGELF
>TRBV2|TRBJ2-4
ASSGGGDSKNIQY
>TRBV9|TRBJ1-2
ASGSRHGGYT
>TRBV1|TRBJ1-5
TSRDSYNQPQH
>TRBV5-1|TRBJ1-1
ASSSRSGIDSTEAF
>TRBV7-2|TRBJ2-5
ASSLVWEAGETQY
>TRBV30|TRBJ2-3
AWTDGRPILSTDTQY
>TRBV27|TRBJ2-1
ASSYGSSNNEQF
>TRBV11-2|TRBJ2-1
ASRRGVRSEQF
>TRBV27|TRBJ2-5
ASSLLGGGETQY
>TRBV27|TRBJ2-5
ASSLGGQGAQETQY
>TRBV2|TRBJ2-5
ASSERTSGQTQY
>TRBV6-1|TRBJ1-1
ASSEEEGFTEAF
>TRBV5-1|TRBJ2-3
ASSSTGTDTQY
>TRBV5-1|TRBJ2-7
ASSPQGTGAYEQY
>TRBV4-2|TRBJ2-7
ASSQDLGLYEQY
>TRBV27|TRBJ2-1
ASSPRTGTSREQF
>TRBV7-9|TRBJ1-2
ASSLVIPNFGYT
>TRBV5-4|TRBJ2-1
ASSLGWDREYNEQF
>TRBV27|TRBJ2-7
ASSLEWTQRYEQY